The T cell receptor (beta chain) described here comes from a study of blood T cell repertoires in COVID-19. About the study: Acute and convalescent COVID-19 specimens originated in the United States, Italy and Spain. Sample material is recorded as cDNA or gDNA derived from T cells, B-cell-depleted T cells, or PBMCs.

Measured with immunoSEQ multiplex PCR; TCRdb has only the in-frame clones, and not every one. The sample consists of tens of thousands of clones, about 80% of them appearing once. Sequencing was done on a sample of peripheral blood. The receptor comes from a woman aged 55 to 70 with acute or convalescent COVID-19.

CDR3 in amino acids: CASSSGRGWDQPQHF. The CDR3 nucleotides read TGTGCCAGCAGTTCCGGGAGGGGGTGGGATCAGCCCCAGCATTTT. This sequence joins TRBV27 and TRBJ1-5, with D possibly matching TRBD1 (6 bases). The V and J ends lost 4 bases and 5 bases respectively, with 15 bases between them. Germline V lookup: CDR1 MNHEY, CDR2 SMNVEV (reference sequence). The CDR3 consists of 15 residues.